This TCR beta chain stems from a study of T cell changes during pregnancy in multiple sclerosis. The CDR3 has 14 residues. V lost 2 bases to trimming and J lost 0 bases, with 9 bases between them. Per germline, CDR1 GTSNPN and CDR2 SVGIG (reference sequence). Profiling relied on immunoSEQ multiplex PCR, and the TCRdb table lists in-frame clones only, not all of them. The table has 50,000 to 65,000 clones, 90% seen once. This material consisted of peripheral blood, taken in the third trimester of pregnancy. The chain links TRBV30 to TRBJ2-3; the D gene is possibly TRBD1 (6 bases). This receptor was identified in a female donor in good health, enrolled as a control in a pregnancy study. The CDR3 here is CAWSTGRSTDTQYF. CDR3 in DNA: TGTGCCTGGAGTACAGGGCGAAGCACAGATACGCAGTATTTT.